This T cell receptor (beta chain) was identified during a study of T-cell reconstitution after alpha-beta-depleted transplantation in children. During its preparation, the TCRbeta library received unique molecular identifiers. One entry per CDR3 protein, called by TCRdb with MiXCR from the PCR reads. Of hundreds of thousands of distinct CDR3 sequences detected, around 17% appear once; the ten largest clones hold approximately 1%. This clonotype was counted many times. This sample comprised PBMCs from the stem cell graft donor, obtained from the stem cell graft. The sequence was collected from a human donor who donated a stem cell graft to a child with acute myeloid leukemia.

For the CDR3, the DNA is TGCGCCAGCGTCCCGGGGCCCAGGGGGAATGAGCAGTTCTTC. Protein product: CASVPGPRGNEQFF. V gene TRBV5-1 combines with J gene TRBJ2-1; 7 nucleotides align to TRBD1. V lost 7 bases, J lost 7 bases, and 11 bases stayed unmatched. CDR3 size: 14 residues. Germline V gene sequence: CDR1 SGHRS, CDR2 YFSETQ.